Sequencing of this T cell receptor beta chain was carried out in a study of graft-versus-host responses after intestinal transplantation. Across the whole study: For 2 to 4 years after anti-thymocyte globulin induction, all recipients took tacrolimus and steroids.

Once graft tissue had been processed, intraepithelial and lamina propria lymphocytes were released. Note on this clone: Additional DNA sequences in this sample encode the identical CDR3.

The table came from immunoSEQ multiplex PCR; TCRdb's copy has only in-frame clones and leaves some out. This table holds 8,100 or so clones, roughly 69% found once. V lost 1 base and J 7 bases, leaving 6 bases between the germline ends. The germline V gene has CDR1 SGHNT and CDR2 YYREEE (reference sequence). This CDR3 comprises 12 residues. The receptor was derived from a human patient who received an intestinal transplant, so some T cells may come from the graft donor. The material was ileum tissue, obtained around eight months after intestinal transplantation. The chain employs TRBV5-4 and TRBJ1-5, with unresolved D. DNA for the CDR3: TGTGCCAGCAGCTTGTTAGGGCAGCCCCAGCATTTT. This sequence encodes CASSLLGQPQHF.